Shown below are 31 T cell receptor beta chains from a single sample sequenced in a study of T-cell memory formation after mild COVID-19. One entry per CDR3 protein, called by TCRdb with MiXCR from the 5' RACE reads. The sample yields around 200,000 distinct CDR3 sequences, less than 20% seen once. The sample was PBMCs or a T cell subset sorted from them (not recorded which). Source of these receptors: a man younger than 35 who had mild COVID-19 (a few samples of this study predate the infection). Cell type and time point are not known.

The sample holds a few counts of this clonotype. The chain uses TRBV27 and TRBJ1-5, with D uncertain. V was trimmed by 2 bases and J by 0 bases, leaving 14 bases between them. CDR3 length: 17 amino acids. CDR1 MNHEY and CDR2 SMNVEV come from the germline V gene (reference sequence). This CDR3 is CASSLRGRTNSNQPQHF. CDR3 DNA: TGTGCCAGCAGTTTACGAGGACGGACTAATAGCAATCAGCCCCAGCATTTT.

The chain employs TRBV11-2 and TRBJ1-2; the match to TRBD1 covers 8 bases. Germline CDR1 and CDR2: SGHAT and FQNNGV. The CDR3 extends over 18 amino acids. Trimming cost V 5 bases and J 4 bases; bases outside gene matches: 18. CDR3 bases: TGTGCCAGCAGCCAAGAACCCGGACAGGGACGATCGGGCTATGGCTACACCTTC. This gives the protein CASSQEPGQGRSGYGYTF.

This clonotype was detected a few times. The chain recombines TRBV5-1 with TRBJ1-1, with TRBD1 as a possible D gene (6 bases). Germline values: CDR1 SGHRS, CDR2 YFSETQ. The CDR3 length is 18 residues. V was pared by 4 bases and J by 1 base, with 23 bases between. This CDR3 reads CASSTERGTLPANTEAFF. CDR3 bases: TGCGCCAGCAGCACGGAACGCGGGACACTTCCCGCGAACACTGAAGCTTTCTTT.

J is TRBJ2-3 and V is TRBV25-1; 10 bases line up with TRBD1. CDR1 is MGHDK and CDR2 is SYGVNS in the germline V gene. There are 16 residues in the CDR3. J was trimmed by 4 bases and V by 4 bases; bases with no gene match: 8. The CDR3 sequence is CASSGGTGVRADTQYF. CDR3 bases: TGTGCCAGCAGTGGGGGGACAGGGGTTAGGGCAGATACGCAGTATTTT. The full variable domain, in which reference TRBV25-1 and TRBJ2-3 provide the parts outside the CDR3, is EADIYQTPRYLVIGTGKKITLECSQTMGHDKMYWYQQDPGMELHLIHYSYGVNSTEKGDLSSESTVSRIRTEHFPLTLESARPSHTSQYLCASSGGTGVRADTQYFGPGTRLTVL.

The chain is built from TRBV6-1 and TRBJ1-1, with 8 bases fitting TRBD1. This CDR3 region has 15 residues. Looked up from germline, CDR1 is MNHNS and CDR2 is SASEGT. V gave up 3 bases and J gave up 5 bases; unmatched junction bases: 8. The CDR3 region is CASSEAGGARTEAFF. CDR3 sequence (DNA): TGTGCCAGCAGTGAGGCAGGGGGCGCGAGGACTGAAGCTTTCTTT.

V gene TRBV2 combines with J gene TRBJ2-1; D may correspond to TRBD1 or TRBD2 (5 bases each). CDR3 length equals 15 residues. Trimming pared 7 bases from V and 7 bases from J, leaving 20 bases between. Germline V CDR1 and CDR2: SNHLY, FYNNEI. CDR3 region: CASTRDPGPSNEQFF. CDR3 DNA sequence: TGTGCCAGCACTCGGGATCCGGGACCTTCGAATGAGCAGTTCTTC.

This clonotype occurred a few times. V gene TRBV7-2 combines with J gene TRBJ2-2; D is undetermined. V was clipped by 3 bases and J by 8 bases, with 10 bases between them. Germline values: CDR1 SGHTA, CDR2 FQGNSA. The CDR3 totals 13 residues. CDR3 amino acids: CASSFGVRGELFF. The DNA for the CDR3 is TGTGCCAGCAGCTTTGGGGTCAGGGGGGAGCTGTTTTTT.

This clonotype was observed a few times. The chain couples TRBV5-1 to TRBJ2-3, with 8 bases identical to TRBD1. In germline, CDR1 is SGHRS, CDR2 YFSETQ. V lost 0 bases to trimming and J lost 3 bases; unmatched junction nucleotides: 3. This CDR3 has 15 amino acids. As DNA, the CDR3 is TGCGCCAGCAGCTTGGGTGGACAGGGAACAGATACGCAGTATTTT. This encodes CASSLGGQGTDTQYF.

The chain links TRBV7-9 to TRBJ2-7; 8 nucleotides align to TRBD1. V trimming: 5 bases; J trimming: 2 bases; junction bases outside the gene matches: 2. Germline V gives CDR1 SEHNR, CDR2 FQNEAQ (reference sequence). The CDR3 runs to 13 residues. The CDR3 loop reads CASSGQGTYEQYV. DNA of the CDR3: TGTGCCAGCAGCGGACAGGGAACCTACGAGCAGTACGTC.

This clonotype was recorded many times. The J gene is TRBJ2-3, the V gene TRBV5-6; D remains ambiguous. From germline, CDR1 is SGHDT and CDR2 YYEEEE. Trimming shortened V by 3 bases and J by 6 bases, and 5 bases separated the two germline ends. The CDR3 runs 11 residues. As DNA, the CDR3 is TGTGCCAGCAGCTGGGTGGATACGCAGTATTTT. This codes for CASSWVDTQYF.

V usage is TRBV7-9 and J usage is TRBJ1-3; the match to TRBD1 covers 8 bases. CDR1 is SEHNR and CDR2 is FQNEAQ in the germline V gene (reference sequence). The V gene end was trimmed by 5 bases and the J gene end by 1 base; junction bases not matched to a gene: 1. CDR3 size: 14 residues. The CDR3 bases are TGTGCCAGCAGCCGGACAGGGTCTGGAAACACCATATATTTT. Encoded protein: CASSRTGSGNTIYF.

This clonotype turned up a few times. The V gene is TRBV14, the J gene TRBJ2-3, with D possibly matching TRBD1 (5 bases). The CDR3 consists of 13 residues. V shed 1 base and J shed 4 bases, with 6 bases lying between them. Looked up from germline, CDR1 is SGHDN and CDR2 is FVKESK. The CDR3 DNA is TGTGCCAGCAGCCAAGCAGGGCCAGATACGCAGTATTTT. Protein sequence: CASSQAGPDTQYF.

This clonotype was found a few times. The chain is built from TRBV6-5 and TRBJ1-6, with D hard to call. With 8 bases removed from V and 6 bases from J, the gap between germline ends came to 5 bases. The CDR3 has 11 residues. Germline V gene data show CDR1 as MNHEY and CDR2 as SVGAGI. The CDR3 DNA follows: TGTGCCAGCGGTGTTAATTCACCCCTCCACTTT. This codes for CASGVNSPLHF.

This clonotype appeared a few times. This chain joins TRBV7-8 and TRBJ2-7, with D perhaps matching TRBD2 (5 bases). The CDR3 runs 15 residues. Per germline, CDR1 SGHVS and CDR2 FQNEAQ. V gave up 3 bases and J gave up 0 bases, with 12 bases separating them. The CDR3 loop reads CASSFGLANSYEQYF. The CDR3, as DNA: TGTGCCAGCAGCTTTGGGCTAGCCAACTCCTACGAGCAGTACTTC.

DNA of the CDR3: TGTGCCAGCAGCCGGGTATCCGGGGCCAACGTCCTGACTTTC. It is translated as CASSRVSGANVLTF. The chain carries TRBV7-3 and TRBJ2-6; no reliable D call. The germline gives CDR1 SGHTA, CDR2 FQGTGA. This CDR3 spans 14 amino acids. The V gene lost 5 bases and the J gene lost 4 bases, with 9 bases spanning the gap.

V and J are TRBV7-2 and TRBJ2-3, with no clear D. Trimming stripped 2 bases from V and 2 bases from J, with 5 bases between. CDR3 length: 13 residues. Germline CDR1 is SGHTA and CDR2 is FQGNSA. DNA for the CDR3: TGTGCCAGCAGCTTATCCCTCACAGATACGCAGTATTTT. Its translation is CASSLSLTDTQYF.

The genes are TRBV11-2 and TRBJ1-5; D is undetermined. V lost 4 bases and J lost 3, with 7 bases in between. This CDR3 has 13 amino acids. Germline V gene sequence: CDR1 SGHAT, CDR2 FQNNGV. The CDR3 nucleotides are TGTGCCAGCAGCTCATATTCCAATCAGCCCCAGCATTTT. Amino acids: CASSSYSNQPQHF.

This clonotype was observed a handful of times. The chain has TRBV18 and TRBJ2-3, with D possibly matching TRBD1 (5 bases). V was clipped by 3 bases and J by 3 bases, with 10 bases between them. CDR3 length: 14 residues. The germline gives CDR1 KGHSH, CDR2 LQKENI. This chain's CDR3 is CASSPRTLTDTQYF. CDR3 bases: TGTGCCAGCTCACCCCGGACATTGACAGATACGCAGTATTTT. The whole variable domain, remainder taken from reference TRBV18 and TRBJ2-3, is NAGVMQNPRHLVRRRGQEARLRCSPMKGHSHVYWYRQLPEEGLKFMVYLQKENIIDESGMPKERFSAEFPKEGPSILRIQQVVRGDSAAYFCASSPRTLTDTQYFGPGTRLTVL.

The sample holds a few counts of this clonotype. The V gene is TRBV9, the J gene TRBJ1-2; D gene uncertain. V was clipped by 2 bases and J by 1 base, with 6 bases between them. Germline V gene sequence: CDR1 SGDLS, CDR2 YYNGEE. This CDR3 has 13 amino acids. The CDR3 region has the DNA TGTGCCAGCAGCGTCGGCCATAACTATGGCTACACCTTC. Amino acid sequence: CASSVGHNYGYTF.

This clonotype was detected once. The chain is built from TRBV12-3 or TRBV12-4 and TRBJ1-1, with TRBD1 identical over 11 bases. The CDR3 sequence is 13 residues long. J lost 7 bases, V lost 10 bases, and 8 bases had no gene match. The CDR3 region is CATEDRGRGEAFF. CDR3 bases: TGTGCCACAGAGGACAGGGGGCGGGGTGAAGCTTTCTTT.

The V call is TRBV24-1, the J call TRBJ1-1; 8 bases fit TRBD1. Germline V gene lookup returns CDR1 KGHDR and CDR2 SFDVKD. V lost 4 bases, J lost 0 bases, and 6 bases stayed unmatched. The CDR3 runs to 16 residues. The CDR3 nucleotides are TGTGCCACCAGTGAACATAGGGACAGGATGAACACTGAAGCTTTCTTT. Encoded protein: CATSEHRDRMNTEAFF.

The chain joins TRBV18 to TRBJ2-5; D is possibly TRBD1 (5 bases). Per germline, CDR1 KGHSH and CDR2 LQKENI. This CDR3 contains 16 residues. Deletions cut 3 bases from V and 3 bases from J, with 17 bases between. For the CDR3, the DNA is TGTGCCAGCTCACCTGTTGGGCGAGCAGGGAAAGAGACCCAGTACTTC. As protein: CASSPVGRAGKETQYF.

In its sample, this clonotype was seen a few times. V is TRBV21-1 and J is TRBJ1-1; the D call in the table, TRBD1, was not verified against the DNA. TRBV21-1 is an annotated pseudogene. The CDR3 is made up of 15 amino acids. This CDR3 is CASSRDRETWAEAFF. CDR3 nucleotide sequence: TGTGCCAGCAGCCGGGACAGGGAAACTTGGGCTGAAGCTTTCTTT.

This clonotype has ten or more counts. The CDR3 nucleotides are TGCAGTGCTCCGACCATAGCGGGCGGCTACGAGCAGTACGTC. This codes for CSAPTIAGGYEQYV. The chain employs TRBV20-1 and TRBJ2-7; 7 bases line up with TRBD2. J lost 3 bases, V lost 5 bases, and 10 bases had no gene match. This CDR3 comprises 14 residues. Germline V gives CDR1 DFQATT, CDR2 SNEGSKA (reference sequence).

This clonotype was observed many times. The J gene is TRBJ1-2, the V gene TRBV4-2; D is undetermined. CDR1 LGHNA and CDR2 YNFKEQ come from the germline V gene. The V and J ends lost 1 base and 6 bases respectively, with 6 bases between them. The CDR3 totals 12 residues. In DNA form, the CDR3 reads TGTGCCAGCAGCCAAGTCGGGGATGGCTACACCTTC. Its protein product is CASSQVGDGYTF.

J is TRBJ2-4 and V is TRBV28; D may be TRBD1 or TRBD2 (5 bases each). CDR3 length: 13 residues. V lost 6 bases to trimming and J lost 6 bases, with 12 bases between them. Germline lookup yields CDR1 MDHEN and CDR2 SYDVKM. CDR3 in amino acids: CASRGPRGNIQYF. CDR3 bases: TGTGCCAGCAGGGGACCTCGAGGAAACATTCAGTACTTC.

This clonotype showed up just a few times. The chain links TRBV10-3 to TRBJ1-5; no reliable D call. V shed 11 bases and J shed 4 bases, with 9 bases lying between them. Germline V gene data show CDR1 as ENHRY and CDR2 as SYGVKD. This CDR3 is 11 amino acids long. In nucleotides, the CDR3 is TGTGCCTCCGGACCTAATCAGCCCCAGCATTTT. Protein product: CASGPNQPQHF.

This clonotype was detected a few times. The gene calls are TRBV7-2 and TRBJ1-1; unclear D gene. This CDR3 has 14 amino acids. Germline V CDR1 and CDR2: SGHTA, FQGNSA. Between the trimmed V and J ends, which lost 5 bases and 3 bases, there was a span of 13 bases. CDR3 residues: CASSLVVAYTEAFF. The CDR3 DNA reads TGTGCCAGCAGCCTAGTGGTCGCTTACACTGAAGCTTTCTTT.

This clonotype came up once. The chain combines TRBV6-2 or TRBV6-3 with TRBJ2-4, with D perhaps matching TRBD1 (6 bases). Looked up from germline, CDR1 is MNHEY and CDR2 is SVGEGT. The ends were cut back, 2 bases at V and 7 bases at J, with 9 bases in the middle. The CDR3 runs to 13 residues. This CDR3 is CASSYGGPNIQYF. The CDR3 nucleotides are TGTGCCAGCAGTTACGGGGGCCCTAACATTCAGTACTTC.

The V gene is TRBV5-4, the J gene TRBJ2-5, with 7 bases that match TRBD2. This CDR3 is built from 16 residues. In germline, CDR1 is SGHNT, CDR2 YYREEE (reference sequence). J was trimmed by 2 bases and V by 4 bases; bases with no gene match: 11. Here the CDR3 DNA reads TGTGCCAGCAGCCCCCCGGGGGGTCGGGCTCAAGAGACCCAGTACTTC. It codes for CASSPPGGRAQETQYF. The full variable domain, in which reference TRBV5-4 and TRBJ2-5 provide the parts outside the CDR3, is ETGVTQSPTHLIKTRGQQVTLRCSSQSGHNTVSWYQQALGQGPQFIFQYYREEENGRGNFPPRFSGLQFPNYSSELNVNALELDDSALYLCASSPPGGRAQETQYFGPGTRLLVL.

This chain connects TRBV7-9 to TRBJ1-2; maybe TRBD1 (5 bases). In germline, CDR1 is SEHNR, CDR2 FQNEAQ (reference sequence). This CDR3 is built from 13 residues. V lost 5 bases and J 6 bases, leaving 13 bases between the germline ends. CDR3 sequence reads: CASSPLGGNGYTF. CDR3 nucleotides: TGTGCCAGCAGCCCATTGGGGGGGAATGGCTACACCTTC.